Below, 4 T cell receptor beta chains from the same sample are listed, as sequenced in a study of a mutant IDH1 vaccine in newly diagnosed glioma (dated by TCRdb to the early 2020s). Sample time point, as interpreted from the label and publication: week 5, during vaccination. Each vaccine dose, consisting of 300 ug of a 20-mer mutant IDH1 peptide in Montanide, was administered subcutaneously with topical imiquimod. For these TCRs, the target antigens are not known. The library came from the immunoSEQ multiplex PCR assay. In its TCRdb copy, this immuneACCESS table keeps in-frame sequences only and misses some clones. Where compared with another copy, unresolved V genes explain less than half of these, and the others have no known cause. The sample table contains roughly 28,000 clones; only one count was recorded for roughly 80% of them. The top ten hold 6.5% to 7.5% of the sample. The sample in question was PBMCs, obtained from a glioma patient whose treatment included an IDH1 peptide vaccine. These receptors came from a man aged 35 to 55 with glioma. Some clones in this sample may be carry-over from other donors' samples.

The chain links TRBV15 to TRBJ1-3; D is ambiguous. The germline gives CDR1 LNHNV, CDR2 YYDKDF (reference sequence). Trimming left V 5 bases short and J 0 bases short, with 8 bases between. The CDR3 is 14 residues long. The CDR3 DNA reads TGTGCCACCAGCCCGGAGTCCTCTGGAAACACCATATATTTT. Protein sequence: CATSPESSGNTIYF.

This clone was detected only a few times. V gene TRBV5-1 combines with J gene TRBJ1-1, with D uncertain. This CDR3 has 15 amino acids. V was cut by 3 bases and J by 4 bases, with 16 bases left in between. Germline V gene sequence: CDR1 SGHRS, CDR2 YFSETQ. The chain's CDR3 is CASSSTTLRSTEAFF. The CDR3 DNA is TGCGCCAGCAGCTCCACGACCCTACGGAGCACTGAAGCTTTCTTT. The whole variable domain, filled in from reference TRBV5-1 and TRBJ1-1, reads KAGVTQTPRYLIKTRGQQVTLSCSPISGHRSVSWYQQTPGQGLQFLFEYFSETQRNKGNFPGRFSGRQFSNSRSEMNVSTLELGDSALYLCASSSTTLRSTEAFFGQGTRLTVV.

This clone came up once. J is TRBJ1-2 and V is TRBV11-2, with D hard to call. Trimming stripped 5 bases from V and 2 bases from J, with 15 bases between. The germline V gene encodes CDR1 SGHAT and CDR2 FQNNGV. This CDR3 spans 15 amino acids. CDR3 protein: CASSPQRLSNYGYTF. CDR3 coding DNA: TGTGCCAGCAGCCCACAGCGACTCAGCAACTATGGCTACACCTTC.

The chain links TRBV9 to TRBJ2-5; D is tentatively TRBD1 or TRBD2 (5 bases each). Germline V CDR1 and CDR2: SGDLS, YYNGEE. The ends were cut back, 0 bases at V and 0 bases at J, with 6 bases in the middle. The CDR3 has 14 residues. CDR3 loop: CASSVGGNQETQYF. CDR3 nucleotide sequence: TGTGCCAGCAGCGTAGGGGGGAACCAAGAGACCCAGTACTTC.